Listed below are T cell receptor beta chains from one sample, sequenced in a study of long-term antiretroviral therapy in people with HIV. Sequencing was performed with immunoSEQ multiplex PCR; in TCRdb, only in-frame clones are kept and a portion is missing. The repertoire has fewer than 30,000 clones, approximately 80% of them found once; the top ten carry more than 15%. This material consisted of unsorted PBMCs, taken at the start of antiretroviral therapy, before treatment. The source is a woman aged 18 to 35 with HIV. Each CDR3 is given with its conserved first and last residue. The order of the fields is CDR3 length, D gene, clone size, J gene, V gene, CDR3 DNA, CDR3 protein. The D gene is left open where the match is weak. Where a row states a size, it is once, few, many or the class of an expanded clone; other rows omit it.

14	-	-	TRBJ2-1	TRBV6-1	TGTGCCAGCAGCTCCTACAGCTCCTACAATGAGCAGTTCTTC	CASSSYSSYNEQFF
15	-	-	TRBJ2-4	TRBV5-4	TGTGCCAGCAGCTTGGGTGGGGCGGAAGGCGGCATTCAGTACTTC	CASSLGGAEGGIQYF
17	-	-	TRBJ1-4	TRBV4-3	TGCGCCAGCAGCCAAGATGGTAATAGGGGCCAAGGGGAAAAACTGTTTTTT	CASSQDGNRGQGEKLFF
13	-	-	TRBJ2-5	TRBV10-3	TGTGCCATCAGTAGGGGGGGGGAAGAGACCCAGTACTTC	CAISRGGEETQYF
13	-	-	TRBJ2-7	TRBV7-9	TGTGCCAGCAGCCCCCTTGACAGCTACGAGCAGTACTTC	CASSPLDSYEQYF
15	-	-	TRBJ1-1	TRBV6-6	TGTGCCAGCACCGCGGACAGTCCGATGAACACTGAAGCTTTCTTT	CASTADSPMNTEAFF
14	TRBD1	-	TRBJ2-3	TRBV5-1	TGCGCCAGCAGCTTCGACAGGGTCACAGATACGCAGTATTTT	CASSFDRVTDTQYF
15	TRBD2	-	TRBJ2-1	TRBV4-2	TGTGCCAGCAGGAAAGGGACTAGCGGCTACAATGAGCAGTTCTTC	CASRKGTSGYNEQFF
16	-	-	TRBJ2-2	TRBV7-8	TGTGCCAGCAGCTTAGATAGGGTCGGTAACACCGGGGAGCTGTTTTTT	CASSLDRVGNTGELFF
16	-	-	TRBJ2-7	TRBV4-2	TGTGCCAGCAGCCAGGCCCGGGGGAAGAACCCCTACGAGCAGTACTTC	CASSQARGKNPYEQYF
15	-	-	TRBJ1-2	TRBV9	TGTGCCAGCAGCGCAGGTGTACAGGCTAGGGGAGGCTACACCTTC	CASSAGVQARGGYTF
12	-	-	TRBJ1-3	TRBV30	TGTGCCTGGAGTACACCCCTTTACACCATATATTTT	CAWSTPLYTIYF
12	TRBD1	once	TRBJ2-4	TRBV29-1	TGCAGCGTGGGGGACAGGGTGGGCATTCAGTACTTC	CSVGDRVGIQYF
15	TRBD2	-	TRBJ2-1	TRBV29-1	TGCAGCGTTGAAGATGGCGGGAGTAACGCCAATGAGCAGTTCTTC	CSVEDGGSNANEQFF
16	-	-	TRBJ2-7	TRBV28	TGTGCCAGCAGTTTAACGGGGTTGGCAGAGGCCTACGAGCAGTACTTC	CASSLTGLAEAYEQYF
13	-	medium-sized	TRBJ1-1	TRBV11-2	TGTGCCAGCAGCTTATGGGGTAACACTGAAGCTTTCTTT	CASSLWGNTEAFF
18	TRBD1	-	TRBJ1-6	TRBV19	TGTGCCAGTAGTACCGGCGGGACAGGGAGGGACTATAATTCACCCCTCCACTTT	CASSTGGTGRDYNSPLHF
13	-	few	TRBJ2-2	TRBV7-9	TGTGCCAGCTTAGCGGCGACCCCCGGGGAGCTGTTTTTT	CASLAATPGELFF
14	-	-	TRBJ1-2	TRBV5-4	TGTGCCAGCAGCGTCGACAGGATCGACTATGGCTACACCTTC	CASSVDRIDYGYTF
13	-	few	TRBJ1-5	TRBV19	TGTGCCAGTAGTGGGGAAGCAGGTCAGCCCCAGCATTTT	CASSGEAGQPQHF
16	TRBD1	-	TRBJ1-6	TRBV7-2	TGTGCCAGCAGCCCTTTCGGGACAGGGAATAATTCACCCCTCCACTTT	CASSPFGTGNNSPLHF
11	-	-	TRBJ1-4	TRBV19	TGTGCCGTAATTCTTAATGAAAAACTGTTTTTT	CAVILNEKLFF
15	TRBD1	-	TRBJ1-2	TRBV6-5	TGTGCCAGCAGTTACCAGGACAGGGGGGGGTATGGCTACACCTTC	CASSYQDRGGYGYTF
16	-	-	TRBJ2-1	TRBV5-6	TGTGCCAGCAGGCCTTCTTGGCGCGACCCCTTCGCTGAGCAGTTCTTC	CASRPSWRDPFAEQFF
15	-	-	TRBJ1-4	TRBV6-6	TGTGCCAGCAGTTACCCTCCGGACGTCAGGGAAAAACTGTTTTTT	CASSYPPDVREKLFF
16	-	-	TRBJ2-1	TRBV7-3	TGTGCCAGCAGCCCTTACTCAGCGCGCTCCTACAATGAGCAGTTCTTC	CASSPYSARSYNEQFF
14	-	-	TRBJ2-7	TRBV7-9	TGTGCCAGCAGCAGCCGGGACGGAGCTGGGGAGCAGTACTTC	CASSSRDGAGEQYF